The present T cell receptor beta chain was sequenced within a study of cytomegalovirus exposure and HLA in healthy donors. Study context: Earlier work reported approximately 100 million unique TCR beta sequences from 170 million or so T cells. Study conclusions and caveats: TCR beta chains numbering more than 150 were designated cytomegalovirus-associated.

With 60 Vbeta and 13 Jbeta primers, the PCR was carried out. Clones were sequenced by immunoSEQ multiplex PCR, and TCRdb holds only the in-frame ones, with some missing. The table shows around 190,000 clones, with 81% occurring only once. Notes on this clone: Antigen unknown.

V shed 5 bases and J shed 8 bases, with 7 bases lying between them. CDR3 length: 11 residues. Per the germline V gene, CDR1 is PRHDT and CDR2 is FYEKMQ (reference sequence). The sample taken for sequencing was PBMCs. The receptor comes from a middle-aged man in good health and CMV-seropositive. The chain uses TRBV13 and TRBJ2-1; the D is unclear. CDR3 coding DNA: TGTGCCAGCAGCGGTGAGGATGAGCAGTTCTTC. Translation: CASSGEDEQFF.